This TCR beta chain was recovered during a study of post-analysis software for immune sequencing data. Study-wide background: Patients with relapsing-remitting, secondary progressive and progressive-relapsing multiple sclerosis courses were all represented.

This clonotype was seen a handful of times. cDNA libraries of TCR beta carried unique molecular identifiers. T cells, roughly 1 to 10 million of them, yielded some 500,000 cDNA molecules. TCRdb reprocessed the PCR reads with MiXCR, giving one entry per CDR3 protein. Of roughly 800,000 distinct CDR3 sequences in the sample, 30% were seen once. Sequenced input: blood. The origin of this receptor is a girl aged 5-17 years with multiple sclerosis.

The CDR3 DNA is TGCAGTGCGGACCGGGACAGGCTGAACTACGAGCAGTACTTC. Translation gives CSADRDRLNYEQYF. The gene calls are TRBV20-1 and TRBJ2-7, with 8 bases fitting TRBD1. CDR3 length: 14 amino acids. Germline CDR1 DFQATT, CDR2 SNEGSKA (reference sequence). V gave up 6 bases and J gave up 3 bases; unmatched junction bases: 10.